What follows are 25 T cell receptor beta chains derived from one specimen sequenced in a study of blood T cell repertoires in COVID-19. Data came from immunoSEQ multiplex PCR; TCRdb stores just in-frame clones and leaves some out. The data contain tens of thousands of clones, around 90% of them seen just once; the ten biggest clones take up 3% to 4%. Sequencing was carried out using peripheral blood. All receptors derive from a woman between 45 and 65 years old in a cohort sampled during active COVID-19.

This chain uses TRBV11-3 with TRBJ2-2; D may be TRBD1 (5 bases). The germline gives CDR1 SGHNT, CDR2 YENEEA. The V and J ends lost 2 bases and 4 bases respectively, with 8 bases between them. This CDR3 comprises 14 residues. CDR3 DNA sequence: TGTGCCAGCAGCTTATCAGGGTCCACCGGGGAGCTGTTTTTT. Translating it yields CASSLSGSTGELFF.

The rearrangement links TRBV2 to TRBJ1-1; no reliable D call. With 7 bases removed from V and 3 bases from J, the gap between germline ends came to 6 bases. Germline loops: CDR1 SNHLY, CDR2 FYNNEI. CDR3 length: 11 amino acids. The CDR3 nucleotides are TGTGCCAGCACCTTTTACACTGAAGCTTTCTTT. As protein: CASTFYTEAFF.

V gene TRBV24-1 combines with J gene TRBJ2-5, with D perhaps TRBD1 (6 bases). The CDR3 length is 13 residues. Trimming shortened V by 5 bases and J by 3 bases, and 9 bases separated the two germline ends. Looked up from germline, CDR1 is KGHDR and CDR2 is SFDVKD. CDR3 sequence (DNA): TGTGCCACCAGTGTCAGGGGAGAAGAGACCCAGTACTTC. Protein: CATSVRGEETQYF.

The chain couples TRBV5-1 to TRBJ2-7; 13 bases align to TRBD2. J was trimmed by 6 bases and V by 4 bases; bases with no gene match: 7. Germline-derived CDR1 and CDR2 are SGHRS and YFSETQ. CDR3 size: 15 residues. CDR3 protein: CASSIGLAGVREQYF. For the CDR3, the DNA is TGCGCCAGCAGCATCGGACTAGCGGGAGTTCGCGAGCAGTACTTC.

The V call is TRBV28, the J call TRBJ1-6; possibly TRBD1 for D (5 bases). The V gene's germline CDR1 is MDHEN and CDR2 SYDVKM. The CDR3 has 14 amino acids. Trimming removed 9 bases from V and 6 bases from J, with 15 bases in between. The CDR3 protein is CASRRDSTNSPLHF. In DNA, the CDR3 is TGTGCCAGTCGTCGTGACAGCACTAATTCACCCCTCCACTTT.

This rearrangement joins TRBV5-1 to TRBJ2-7; TRBD1 is a possible D gene (5 bases). This CDR3 comprises 15 residues. In germline, CDR1 is SGHRS, CDR2 YFSETQ. V was trimmed by 4 bases and J by 5 bases, leaving 19 bases between them. The chain's CDR3 is CASSPKEGVRHEQYF. DNA of the CDR3: TGCGCCAGCAGCCCGAAGGAAGGGGTGCGCCACGAGCAGTACTTC.

The rearrangement uses TRBV3-1 (or the pseudogene TRBV3-2) and TRBJ2-7; 15 nucleotides agree with TRBD2. Germline assignment: CDR1 LGHDT and CDR2 YNNKEL (reference sequence). The J segment lost 4 bases and the V segment lost 2 bases, leaving 3 bases of the junction unmatched. The CDR3 has 16 residues. CDR3 residues: CASSQFGTSGRYEQYF. CDR3 coding DNA: TGTGCCAGCAGCCAATTCGGGACTAGCGGGAGGTACGAGCAGTACTTC.

This sequence joins TRBV5-1 and TRBJ1-6; 10 bases map to TRBD1. Germline trimming cut 5 bases from V and 10 bases from J; bases unmatched to any gene: 6. Germline V gene lookup returns CDR1 SGHRS and CDR2 YFSETQ. The CDR3 totals 14 residues. The CDR3 bases are TGCGCCAGCAGTGTGGACAGGGGGGGATCACCCCTCCACTTT. Its protein is CASSVDRGGSPLHF.

This chain connects TRBV2 to TRBJ2-3; 10 positions agree with TRBD2. Losses at the gene ends were 1 base for V and 5 bases for J; bases not matched to a gene: 9. The CDR3 is 17 residues long. CDR1 and CDR2 (germline): SNHLY, FYNNEI. CDR3 in DNA: TGTGCCAGCAGTGAAGGGACTAGCGGATTGGGCGGAGATACGCAGTATTTT. Translating it yields CASSEGTSGLGGDTQYF.

The V and J genes are TRBV3-1 (or the pseudogene TRBV3-2) and TRBJ1-2; D is possibly TRBD1 (6 bases). CDR1 and CDR2 (germline): LGHDT, YNNKEL (reference sequence). V was clipped by 5 bases and J by 3 bases, with 19 bases between them. The CDR3 is made up of 16 amino acids. The CDR3 coding sequence is TGTGCCAGCAGCTCACGCGTTCTACAGGGAGACTATGGCTACACCTTC. This gives the protein CASSSRVLQGDYGYTF.

The chain joins TRBV19 to TRBJ1-2; TRBD1 matches 9 bases. The V gene end was trimmed by 2 bases and the J gene end by 6 bases; junction bases not matched to a gene: 13. Germline V gives CDR1 LNHDA, CDR2 SQIVND (reference sequence). The CDR3 has 17 amino acids. CDR3 nucleotide sequence: TGTGCCAGTAGTATACGGGGACAGGGCATTCTGGGCCATGGCTACACCTTC. It is translated as CASSIRGQGILGHGYTF.

The J gene is TRBJ2-7, the V gene TRBV10-3; a possible D gene is TRBD2 (5 bases). The V and J ends lost 7 bases and 0 bases respectively, with 10 bases between them. The germline gives CDR1 ENHRY, CDR2 SYGVKD. CDR3 length equals 13 residues. The CDR3 DNA is TGTGCCATCAAGAGTCGGGACTCCTACGAGCAGTACTTC. Its translation is CAIKSRDSYEQYF.

CDR3 region: CASTVGGTGELFF. CDR3 DNA sequence: TGTGCCAGTACGGTCGGGGGGACCGGGGAGCTGTTTTTT. This chain links TRBV19 with TRBJ2-2; 7 bases map to TRBD2. The CDR3 totals 13 residues. Per germline, CDR1 LNHDA and CDR2 SQIVND (reference sequence). V gave up 7 bases and J gave up 5 bases; unmatched junction bases: 4.

V usage is TRBV11-2 and J usage is TRBJ2-3; maybe TRBD2 (6 bases). The CDR3 has 16 residues. Germline V gene lookup returns CDR1 SGHAT and CDR2 FQNNGV. Deletions cut 5 bases from V and 2 bases from J, with 17 bases between. The CDR3 loop reads CASSPILAPVTDTQYF. The DNA of the CDR3 is TGTGCCAGCAGCCCGATACTAGCACCGGTCACAGATACGCAGTATTTT.

This clone appeared many times. V is TRBV27 and J is TRBJ2-7; TRBD1 agrees at 7 bases. The length of the CDR3 is 14 residues. With 6 bases clipped from V and 0 bases from J, the junction kept 5 bases outside the gene matches. CDR1 MNHEY and CDR2 SMNVEV come from the germline V gene (reference sequence). This CDR3 is CASSRTGLSYEQYF. The CDR3 region has the DNA TGTGCCAGCAGCCGGACAGGCCTCTCCTACGAGCAGTACTTC.

The CDR3 loop reads CASRPQGTTEAFF. The CDR3 DNA sequence: TGTGCCAGTAGGCCACAGGGTACCACTGAAGCTTTCTTT. The rearrangement joins TRBV19 to TRBJ1-1, with D tentatively TRBD1 (6 bases). Germline V gene sequence: CDR1 LNHDA, CDR2 SQIVND (reference sequence). This CDR3 is built from 13 residues. V was clipped by 6 bases and J by 4 bases, with 12 bases between them.

The chain is built from TRBV14 and TRBJ1-4, with D unresolved. The V and J ends lost 0 bases and 14 bases respectively, with 13 bases between them. CDR3 length equals 13 residues. Germline CDR1 SGHDN, CDR2 FVKESK. The CDR3 loop is CASSQDRGGSLFF. The CDR3 bases are TGTGCCAGCAGCCAAGATCGGGGAGGGTCGCTGTTTTTT. Complete variable domain (other parts from reference TRBV14 and TRBJ1-4): EAGVTQFPSHSVIEKGQTVTLRCDPISGHDNLYWYRRVMGKEIKFLLHFVKESKQDESGMPNNRFLAERTGGTYSTLKVQPAELEDSGVYFCASSQDRGGSLFFGSGTQLSVL.

The chain links TRBV25-1 to TRBJ1-4, with TRBD1 as a possible D gene (6 bases). Germline V gene data show CDR1 as MGHDK and CDR2 as SYGVNS. V lost 3 bases, J lost 4 bases, and 12 bases lay in between. The CDR3 is made up of 15 amino acids. The CDR3 is CASSDWTASNEKLFF. CDR3 nucleotides: TGTGCCAGCAGTGATTGGACAGCTAGTAATGAAAAACTGTTTTTT.

The rearrangement uses TRBV28 and TRBJ1-5, with D tentatively TRBD1 (6 bases). Germline CDR1 is MDHEN and CDR2 is SYDVKM. V was shortened by 6 bases and J by 2 bases, with 11 bases between the two germline ends. The CDR3 is 14 amino acids. The CDR3 protein is CASSQGRGNQPQHF. The CDR3, as DNA: TGTGCCAGCAGCCAGGGGAGGGGCAATCAGCCCCAGCATTTT.

This clone rates as medium-sized. The CDR3 sequence: CASSLNTGIADTQYF. The CDR3 bases are TGTGCCAGCAGTTTAAACACGGGAATCGCAGATACGCAGTATTTT. The gene calls are TRBV28 and TRBJ2-3; D perhaps matches TRBD2 (5 bases). The ends were cut back, 2 bases at V and 4 bases at J, with 13 bases in the middle. The CDR3 sequence is 15 residues long. Germline CDR1 is MDHEN and CDR2 is SYDVKM.

V usage is TRBV6-5 and J usage is TRBJ1-2, with D uncertain. The germline V gene encodes CDR1 MNHEY and CDR2 SVGAGI. The V and J ends lost 5 bases and 11 bases respectively, with 21 bases between them. This CDR3 comprises 14 residues. CDR3 amino acids: CASSTTSSGSGYTF. Written as DNA, the CDR3 is TGTGCCAGCAGTACCACGTCGAGCGGTTCTGGTTACACCTTC.

The chain recombines TRBV30 with TRBJ1-3, with 10 nucleotides matching TRBD1. The germline gives CDR1 GTSNPN, CDR2 SVGIG (reference sequence). The V gene end was trimmed by 4 bases and the J gene end by 4 bases; junction bases not matched to a gene: 10. The CDR3 has 16 amino acids. CDR3 region: CAWMGQGFLQGNTIYF. CDR3 nucleotides: TGTGCCTGGATGGGACAGGGGTTTTTACAAGGAAACACCATATATTTT.

This chain uses TRBV27 with TRBJ2-7, with a tentative D call TRBD2 (6 bases). In germline, CDR1 is MNHEY, CDR2 SMNVEV (reference sequence). Trimming removed 6 bases at V and 2 bases at J, with 20 bases between. The CDR3 spans 16 residues. The CDR3 nucleotides read TGTGCCAGCAGCTCCACGGCCGGGACTGATGCCTACGAGCAGTACTTC. Encoded protein: CASSSTAGTDAYEQYF.

The chain recombines TRBV2 with TRBJ2-7; possibly TRBD1 for D (6 bases). This CDR3 region has 15 residues. Germline V lookup: CDR1 SNHLY, CDR2 FYNNEI. The germline V and J ends were trimmed by 5 bases and 0 bases, with 14 bases remaining between them. CDR3: CASSLTGSISYEQYF. CDR3 DNA sequence: TGTGCCAGCAGTCTGACAGGATCTATCTCCTACGAGCAGTACTTC.

The V gene is TRBV11-2, the J gene TRBJ2-1; 13 nucleotides align to TRBD2. The CDR3 covers 16 residues. The germline V gene has CDR1 SGHAT and CDR2 FQNNGV. Trimming at V came to 5 bases and at J to 4 bases, leaving 5 bases not matched to a gene. The CDR3 region has the DNA TGTGCCAGCAGCGTCGGACTAGCGGGAGAGTACAATGAGCAGTTCTTC. This sequence encodes CASSVGLAGEYNEQFF.